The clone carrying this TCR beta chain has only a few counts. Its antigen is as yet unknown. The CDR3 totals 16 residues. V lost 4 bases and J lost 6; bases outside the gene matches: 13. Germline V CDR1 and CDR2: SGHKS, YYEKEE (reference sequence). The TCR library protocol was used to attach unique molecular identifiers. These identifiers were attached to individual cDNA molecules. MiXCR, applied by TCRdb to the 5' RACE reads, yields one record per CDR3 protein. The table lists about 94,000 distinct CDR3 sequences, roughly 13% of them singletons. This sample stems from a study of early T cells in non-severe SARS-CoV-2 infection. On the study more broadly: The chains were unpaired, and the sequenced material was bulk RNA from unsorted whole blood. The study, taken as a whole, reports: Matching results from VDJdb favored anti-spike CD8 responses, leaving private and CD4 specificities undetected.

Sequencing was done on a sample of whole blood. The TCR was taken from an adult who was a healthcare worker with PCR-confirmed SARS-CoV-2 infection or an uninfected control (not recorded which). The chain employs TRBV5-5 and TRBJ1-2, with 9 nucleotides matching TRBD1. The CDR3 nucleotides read TGTGCCAGCAGCCCCCTACCGGGACAGGGAGTGGATGGCTACACCTTC. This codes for CASSPLPGQGVDGYTF.